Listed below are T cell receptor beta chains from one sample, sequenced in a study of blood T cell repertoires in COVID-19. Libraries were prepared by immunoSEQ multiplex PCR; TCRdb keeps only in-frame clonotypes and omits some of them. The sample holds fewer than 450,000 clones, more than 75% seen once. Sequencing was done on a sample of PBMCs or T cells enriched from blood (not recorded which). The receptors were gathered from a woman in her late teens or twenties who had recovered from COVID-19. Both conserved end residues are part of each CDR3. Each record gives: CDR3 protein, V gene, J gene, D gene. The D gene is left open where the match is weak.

CDR3 protein: CASSTGPLNQPQHF; V gene: TRBV19; J gene: TRBJ1-5; D gene: NA
CDR3 protein: CASSAGQGSSPLHF; V gene: TRBV2; J gene: TRBJ1-6; D gene: TRBD1
CDR3 protein: CASSEWGTGRDTTQYGYTF; V gene: TRBV2; J gene: TRBJ1-2; D gene: NA
CDR3 protein: CASSLWGTGGSGNTEAFF; V gene: TRBV5-1; J gene: TRBJ1-1; D gene: TRBD1
CDR3 protein: CAISESRQGSDYEQYF; V gene: TRBV10-3; J gene: TRBJ2-7; D gene: NA
CDR3 protein: CAWSVGDSYTEAFF; V gene: TRBV30; J gene: TRBJ1-1; D gene: TRBD1
CDR3 protein: CASSRGTTNSPLHF; V gene: TRBV5-1; J gene: TRBJ1-6; D gene: NA
CDR3 protein: CASTPGAGRLFF; V gene: TRBV19; J gene: TRBJ2-2; D gene: NA
CDR3 protein: CSVTLGGQTEAFF; V gene: TRBV29-1; J gene: TRBJ1-1; D gene: NA
CDR3 protein: CASSQLRDLAETQYF; V gene: TRBV4-2; J gene: TRBJ2-5; D gene: NA
CDR3 protein: CASRQRNQPQHF; V gene: TRBV27; J gene: TRBJ1-5; D gene: NA
CDR3 protein: CATSRDTGEHIKSNSPLHF; V gene: TRBV15; J gene: TRBJ1-6; D gene: NA
CDR3 protein: CASSPRDYGYTF; V gene: TRBV12-3/TRBV12-4; J gene: TRBJ1-2; D gene: NA
CDR3 protein: CASSVLSGGGEQYF; V gene: TRBV9; J gene: TRBJ2-7; D gene: TRBD2
CDR3 protein: CASSQGGESPLHF; V gene: TRBV12-3/TRBV12-4; J gene: TRBJ1-6; D gene: NA
CDR3 protein: CASSGPKNQPQHF; V gene: TRBV10-2; J gene: TRBJ1-5; D gene: NA
CDR3 protein: CASSLAPTREQYF; V gene: TRBV5-6; J gene: TRBJ2-7; D gene: NA
CDR3 protein: CASSLTGASGNTIYF; V gene: TRBV5-4; J gene: TRBJ1-3; D gene: NA
CDR3 protein: CASRQGDYRSYGYTF; V gene: TRBV5-6; J gene: TRBJ1-2; D gene: NA
CDR3 protein: CASSQGLAGGYEQYF; V gene: TRBV7-2; J gene: TRBJ2-7; D gene: TRBD2
CDR3 protein: CASSFVAGGPFGPEQFF; V gene: TRBV27; J gene: TRBJ2-1; D gene: TRBD2
CDR3 protein: CASSSRRGVVNEQFF; V gene: TRBV5-1; J gene: TRBJ2-1; D gene: TRBD2
CDR3 protein: CASSLDRTGINEKLFF; V gene: TRBV7-9; J gene: TRBJ1-4; D gene: TRBD1
CDR3 protein: CASARTSTEAFF; V gene: TRBV12-5; J gene: TRBJ1-1; D gene: NA
CDR3 protein: CASSGGGGEKLFF; V gene: TRBV27; J gene: TRBJ1-4; D gene: NA
CDR3 protein: CASSAYDRDTEAFF; V gene: TRBV3-1/TRBV3-2; J gene: TRBJ1-1; D gene: TRBD1
CDR3 protein: CAISDPGIGGNQPQHF; V gene: TRBV10-3; J gene: TRBJ1-5; D gene: NA
CDR3 protein: CASSGTGSGANVLTF; V gene: TRBV9; J gene: TRBJ2-6; D gene: TRBD1
CDR3 protein: CASSEQGPGETQYF; V gene: TRBV6-1; J gene: TRBJ2-5; D gene: NA
CDR3 protein: CATRRDSTEGYTF; V gene: TRBV24-1; J gene: TRBJ1-2; D gene: NA
CDR3 protein: CASSLQQGSFTDTQYF; V gene: TRBV7-9; J gene: TRBJ2-3; D gene: NA
CDR3 protein: CASSYSGEGNTIYF; V gene: TRBV6-5; J gene: TRBJ1-3; D gene: NA
CDR3 protein: CASSYTTGGMTEAFF; V gene: TRBV5-1; J gene: TRBJ1-1; D gene: TRBD1
CDR3 protein: CASKEGHSNQEKLFF; V gene: TRBV5-1; J gene: TRBJ1-4; D gene: NA
CDR3 protein: CASSPGTGQGQPQHF; V gene: TRBV18; J gene: TRBJ1-5; D gene: TRBD1
CDR3 protein: CASSQLTRDRGKNIQYF; V gene: TRBV3-1/TRBV3-2; J gene: TRBJ2-4; D gene: TRBD1
CDR3 protein: CASSLGSSSGNTIYF; V gene: TRBV7-2; J gene: TRBJ1-3; D gene: NA
CDR3 protein: CATSRERGDDYNEQFF; V gene: TRBV15; J gene: TRBJ2-1; D gene: TRBD2
CDR3 protein: CASSLAPPQGRYF; V gene: TRBV7-2; J gene: TRBJ2-7; D gene: NA
CDR3 protein: CSAQTGSGNTIYF; V gene: TRBV29-1; J gene: TRBJ1-3; D gene: NA
CDR3 protein: CASSYSKEDYTGELFF; V gene: TRBV6-2/TRBV6-3; J gene: TRBJ2-2; D gene: NA
CDR3 protein: CASSQDTGGAYNEQFF; V gene: TRBV3-1/TRBV3-2; J gene: TRBJ2-1; D gene: NA
CDR3 protein: CASGLTSSPGELFF; V gene: TRBV12-5; J gene: TRBJ2-2; D gene: TRBD2
CDR3 protein: CASSESGTGGATQYF; V gene: TRBV2; J gene: TRBJ2-5; D gene: TRBD1
CDR3 protein: CASSLIQGLTEAFF; V gene: TRBV4-1; J gene: TRBJ1-1; D gene: NA